The source of this T cell receptor (beta chain) is a study of blood T cell repertoires in COVID-19. About the study: Sources were T cells, B-cell-depleted T cells, or PBMCs; the material itself was cDNA or gDNA.

V lost 4 bases and J lost 4; bases outside the gene matches: 9. The CDR3 runs 16 residues. Per germline, CDR1 MGHRA and CDR2 YSYEKL. A few counts support this clone. Per the study methods: Amplifying reference gene primers gave estimates of nucleated cell counts. Assay used: immunoSEQ multiplex PCR; TCRdb lists only in-frame clones, some missing. The D gene and trimming were derived from the DNA, and the V and J assignments and clone size from that table. The sample consists of 150,000 to 200,000 clones, 87% of them appearing once. The V call is TRBV4-1, the J call TRBJ1-3; the match to TRBD1 covers 8 bases. The clonotype originates from a man aged 55 to 70 with active or convalescent COVID-19. The specimen sequenced was peripheral blood. The CDR3 loop is CASSRERTGKGNTIYF. The CDR3 DNA is TGCGCCAGCAGCCGAGAAAGGACAGGGAAAGGAAACACCATATATTTT.